Given below is one TCR beta chain in context. Its target is unknown. This specimen comes from a study of PD-1 blockade in classical Hodgkin lymphoma. Notes on the study in general: TCR diversity in CD4+, not CD8+, cells rose significantly by C4D1. The repertoire differences lack a defined cause, possibly disease activity or prior therapy.

Assay: immunoSEQ multiplex PCR; the TCRdb copy retains only in-frame clones and omits some. The table shows over 90,000 clones, with about 88% occurring only once. Every patient had relapsed following autologous stem cell transplantation, and cohorts differed in brentuximab vedotin exposure. With 1 base clipped from V and 5 bases from J, the junction kept 10 bases outside the gene matches. Germline loops: CDR1 SGHVS, CDR2 FNYEAQ. This CDR3 comprises 19 residues. This material consisted of peripheral blood mononuclear cells (PBMCs), taken before the second cycle of nivolumab. This clonotype was sampled from a human donor with classical Hodgkin lymphoma. This sequence joins TRBV7-6 and TRBJ2-1; 14 nucleotides match TRBD2. The CDR3: CASSLGAGTSGGINNEQFF. CDR3 sequence (DNA): TGTGCCAGCAGCTTAGGAGCCGGGACTAGCGGGGGTATCAACAATGAGCAGTTCTTC.